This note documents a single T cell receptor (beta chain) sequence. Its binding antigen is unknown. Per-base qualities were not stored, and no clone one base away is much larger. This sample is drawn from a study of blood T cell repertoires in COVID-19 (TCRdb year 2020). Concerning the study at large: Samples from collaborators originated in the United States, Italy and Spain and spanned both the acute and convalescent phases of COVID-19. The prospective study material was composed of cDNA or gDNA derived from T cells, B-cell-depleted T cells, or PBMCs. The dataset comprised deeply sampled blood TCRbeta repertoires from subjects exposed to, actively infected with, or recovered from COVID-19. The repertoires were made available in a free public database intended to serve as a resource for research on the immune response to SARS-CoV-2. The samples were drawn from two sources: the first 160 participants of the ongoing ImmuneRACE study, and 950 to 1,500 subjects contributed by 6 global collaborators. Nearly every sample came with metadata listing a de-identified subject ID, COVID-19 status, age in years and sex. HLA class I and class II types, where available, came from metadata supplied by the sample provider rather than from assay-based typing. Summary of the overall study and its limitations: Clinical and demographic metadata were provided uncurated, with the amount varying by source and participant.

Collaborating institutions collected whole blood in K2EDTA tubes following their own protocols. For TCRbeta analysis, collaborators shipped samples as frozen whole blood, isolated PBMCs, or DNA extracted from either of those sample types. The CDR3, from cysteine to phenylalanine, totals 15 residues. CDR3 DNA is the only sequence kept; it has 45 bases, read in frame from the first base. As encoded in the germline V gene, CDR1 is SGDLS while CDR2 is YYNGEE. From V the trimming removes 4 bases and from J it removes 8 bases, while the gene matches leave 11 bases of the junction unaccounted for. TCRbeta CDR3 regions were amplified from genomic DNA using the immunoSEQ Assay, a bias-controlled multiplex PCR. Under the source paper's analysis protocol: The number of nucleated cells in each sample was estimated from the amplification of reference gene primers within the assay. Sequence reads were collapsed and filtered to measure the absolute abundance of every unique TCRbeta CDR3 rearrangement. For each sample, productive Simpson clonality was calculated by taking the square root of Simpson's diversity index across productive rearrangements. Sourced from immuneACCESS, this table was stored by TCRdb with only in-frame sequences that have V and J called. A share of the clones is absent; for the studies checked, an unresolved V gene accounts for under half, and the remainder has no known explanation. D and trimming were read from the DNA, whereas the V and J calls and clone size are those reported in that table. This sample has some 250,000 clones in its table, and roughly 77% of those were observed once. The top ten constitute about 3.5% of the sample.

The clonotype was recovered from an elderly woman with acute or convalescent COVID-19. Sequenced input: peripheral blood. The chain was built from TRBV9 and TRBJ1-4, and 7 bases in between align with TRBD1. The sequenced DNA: TGTGCCAGCAGCCGAGCAGGGGGTGAGGGGGAAAAACTGTTTTTT. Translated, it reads CASSRAGGEGEKLFF.